This T cell receptor beta chain was obtained from a study of regulatory T cells in long-lasting Graves disease. General study findings and limits: Shared public clonotypes totalled roughly 2,500 in persistent patients, compared with around 930 in new patients.

This CDR3 spans 13 amino acids. Germline V gene lookup returns CDR1 MNHEY and CDR2 SVGEGT. Trimming removed 8 bases at V and 1 base at J, with 9 bases between. This clonotype occurred many times. What it recognizes is unknown. Through Arm-PCR of CDR3 regions and iRepertoire HTBI primers, TCR beta libraries were built. TCRdb recomputed calls from the multiplex PCR reads with MiXCR, one row per CDR3 protein. The profile shows approximately 400,000 distinct CDR3 sequences, approximately 15% of them singletons. Noted time point: newly diagnosed GD, antithyroid drugs for less than 3 months. RNA extracted from PBMCs served as the sequencing template. These data were also filed under a second study, of T cells in Graves' hyperthyroidism and ophthalmopathy.

This material consisted of peripheral blood mononuclear cells (PBMCs), taken at new diagnosis, from a patient treated with antithyroid drugs. This receptor was identified in a woman aged 40 to 50 with Graves disease. The chain couples TRBV6-2 or TRBV6-3 to TRBJ1-5, with no clear D. In nucleotides, the CDR3 is TGTGCCAGCGGCGGAGTCAGCAATCAGCCCCAGCATTTT. Translated, it gives CASGGVSNQPQHF.